These 30 T cell receptor beta chains share one sample of origin, sequenced in a study of T cell responses to AZD1222 COVID-19 vaccine. This table comes from immunoSEQ multiplex PCR, and its TCRdb copy is limited to in-frame clones, with some not included. Among some 150,000 clones listed, 89% were seen once. Sample: peripheral blood, taken on day 0 of AZD1222 vaccination. The receptor source for this set is an adult in good health.

This chain connects TRBV6-1 to TRBJ1-2; possibly TRBD1 for D (6 bases). V lost 1 base, J lost 4 bases, and 13 bases lay in between. The CDR3 consists of 15 residues. In germline, CDR1 is MNHNS, CDR2 SASEGT. The CDR3 coding sequence is TGTGCCAGCAGTGAAGGCGGACAGCGGCTCTATGGCTACACCTTC. Translation gives CASSEGGQRLYGYTF.

The V call is TRBV7-8, the J call TRBJ1-3, with D unresolved. This CDR3 has 14 residues. The V gene lost 0 bases and the J gene lost 0 bases, with 3 bases spanning the gap. The germline CDR1 and CDR2 sequences are SGHVS and FQNEAQ. Here the CDR3 reads CASSLASSGNTIYF. CDR3 in DNA: TGTGCCAGCAGCTTAGCCTCCTCTGGAAACACCATATATTTT.

V and J are TRBV2 and TRBJ1-5; D not resolved. Trimming cost V 6 bases and J 2 bases, with 8 bases left between them. This CDR3 region has 13 residues. CDR1 is SNHLY, CDR2 FYNNEI, per germline. In DNA, the CDR3 is TGTGCCAGCAGGGCGCGGGGCAATCAGCCCCAGCATTTT. Protein sequence: CASRARGNQPQHF.

The chain is built from TRBV10-3 and TRBJ2-7; unclear D gene. The V gene lost 5 bases and the J gene lost 0 bases, with 17 bases spanning the gap. The CDR3 is 16 residues long. Germline CDR1 is ENHRY and CDR2 is SYGVKD. This chain's CDR3 is CAISPLQVVSSYEQYF. CDR3 sequence (DNA): TGTGCCATCAGTCCGTTGCAGGTGGTAAGCTCCTACGAGCAGTACTTC.

J is TRBJ2-1 and V is TRBV28, with 8 nucleotides matching TRBD2. Germline loops: CDR1 MDHEN, CDR2 SYDVKM. The CDR3 length is 16 residues. J lost 1 base, V lost 11 bases, and 13 bases had no gene match. For the CDR3, the DNA is TGTGCCTGCGGGACTAGTGGATCTAGATCCTACAATGAGCAGTTCTTC. Protein product: CACGTSGSRSYNEQFF.

This chain joins TRBV2 and TRBJ2-7, with D tentatively TRBD1 (5 bases). V lost 4 bases and J 4 bases, leaving 11 bases between the germline ends. Germline CDR1 SNHLY, CDR2 FYNNEI. This CDR3 has 13 residues. Written as DNA, the CDR3 is TGTGCCAGCAGTGCCAGGGTCAAGTACGAGCAGTACTTC. Translating gives CASSARVKYEQYF.

In DNA, the CDR3 is TGCGCCAGCAGCCCGGACGCCGGGGACTATGGCTACACCTTC. As protein: CASSPDAGDYGYTF. The V gene is TRBV5-1, the J gene TRBJ1-2; no reliable D call. The V gene's germline CDR1 is SGHRS and CDR2 YFSETQ. The germline V and J ends were trimmed by 4 bases and 3 bases, with 13 bases remaining between them. The CDR3 is 14 amino acids. The whole variable domain, remainder taken from reference TRBV5-1 and TRBJ1-2, is KAGVTQTPRYLIKTRGQQVTLSCSPISGHRSVSWYQQTPGQGLQFLFEYFSETQRNKGNFPGRFSGRQFSNSRSEMNVSTLELGDSALYLCASSPDAGDYGYTFGSGTRLTVV.

The rearrangement links TRBV7-3 to TRBJ1-1; tentatively, D is TRBD1 (6 bases). Trimming shortened V by 8 bases and J by 2 bases, and 15 bases separated the two germline ends. Per germline, CDR1 SGHTA and CDR2 FQGTGA. This CDR3 region has 14 residues. CDR3 coding DNA: TGTGCCAGCTCGGACCACAGGGAAAACACTGAAGCTTTCTTT. Residues: CASSDHRENTEAFF.

The genes are TRBV28 and TRBJ2-1; 9 nucleotides line up with TRBD2. This CDR3 has 18 residues. Trimming cost V 6 bases and J 4 bases; bases outside gene matches: 16. Looked up from germline, CDR1 is MDHEN and CDR2 is SYDVKM. This CDR3 reads CASSLDREGSGSYNEQFF. The DNA for the CDR3 is TGTGCCAGCAGCCTCGACAGGGAGGGTAGCGGGAGTTACAATGAGCAGTTCTTC.

This clone was observed once. The J gene is TRBJ2-5, the V gene TRBV19; 12 positions agree with TRBD2. The CDR3 consists of 18 residues. The germline gives CDR1 LNHDA, CDR2 SQIVND (reference sequence). The V and J ends lost 1 base and 2 bases, in that order; junction bases with no gene match: 8. The CDR3 DNA reads as TGTGCCAGTAGTATAGGTCTAGCGGGAGGGCCGGGGCAAGAGACCCAGTACTTC. As protein: CASSIGLAGGPGQETQYF.

The chain joins TRBV29-1 to TRBJ2-7; D may be TRBD1 or TRBD2 (5 bases each). CDR1 SQVTM and CDR2 ANQGSEA come from the germline V gene. The CDR3 is 15 amino acids. With 4 bases removed from V and 5 bases from J, the gap between germline ends came to 21 bases. This chain's CDR3 is CSVVIGGRGYDEQYF. For the CDR3, the DNA is TGCAGCGTTGTAATTGGGGGAAGGGGCTACGACGAGCAGTACTTC.

The chain has TRBV20-1 and TRBJ1-1; D not resolved. Germline assignment: CDR1 DFQATT and CDR2 SNEGSKA (reference sequence). V gave up 1 base and J gave up 6 bases, with 6 bases separating them. The CDR3 runs 11 residues. CDR3 DNA sequence: TGCAGTGCTAGAGGGATTGCTGAAGCTTTCTTT. Translation: CSARGIAEAFF.

The V call is TRBV10-1, the J call TRBJ2-2; weak D call: TRBD2 (6 bases). The germline gives CDR1 WNHNN, CDR2 SYGVQD (reference sequence). The CDR3 loop spans 14 amino acids. V was shortened by 10 bases and J by 2 bases, with 14 bases between the two germline ends. This CDR3 reads CATTGDPNTGELFF. CDR3 bases: TGCGCCACCACGGGGGACCCAAACACCGGGGAGCTGTTTTTT.

The chain's CDR3 is CASSERTEQETQYF. In DNA form, the CDR3 reads TGTGCCAGCAGTGAACGAACAGAGCAAGAGACCCAGTACTTC. The chain combines TRBV25-1 with TRBJ2-5, with D unresolved. Germline assignment: CDR1 MGHDK and CDR2 SYGVNS. The CDR3 extends over 14 amino acids. Trimming left V 2 bases short and J 2 bases short, with 9 bases between.

The table lists this clone with a count of one. The genes are TRBV4-3 and TRBJ1-4; 7 bases map to TRBD1. Unmatched junction bases numbered 7, after V lost 1 base and J lost 8 bases. Germline V gene sequence: CDR1 LGHNA, CDR2 YSLEER. The CDR3 is 15 residues long. This chain's CDR3 is CASSQGTGPGEKLFF. CDR3 bases: TGCGCCAGCAGCCAAGGGACAGGCCCCGGGGAAAAACTGTTTTTT.

V and J are TRBV6-5 and TRBJ1-2, with 8 bases matching TRBD1. V was pared by 5 bases and J by 2 bases, with 7 bases of the junction left unmatched. Germline V gives CDR1 MNHEY, CDR2 SVGAGI. The CDR3 sequence is 15 residues long. The CDR3, as DNA: TGTGCCAGCAGTAACGACAGGGGCGGGAACTATGGCTACACCTTC. It encodes CASSNDRGGNYGYTF.

Details on this clone: One end of the junction is discordant with germline, which a read error may explain. The rearrangement joins TRBV7-7 to TRBJ2-3, with a tentative D call TRBD2 (6 bases). The CDR3 runs to 14 residues. CDR1 and CDR2 from the germline V gene are SSHAT and FNYEAQ (reference sequence). The CDR3 DNA reads as TGTGCTAGCAGCCGAGCTGGGCGGGGAGATACGCAGTATTTT. It yields the protein CASSRAGRGDTQYF.

V is TRBV28 and J is TRBJ2-3; D possibly corresponds to TRBD1 (5 bases). Germline lookup yields CDR1 MDHEN and CDR2 SYDVKM. Trimming pared 2 bases from V and 0 bases from J, leaving 9 bases between. This CDR3 has 15 amino acids. CDR3 coding DNA: TGTGCCAGCAGTTTAGACAGCATTAGCACAGATACGCAGTATTTT. This sequence encodes CASSLDSISTDTQYF.

The J gene is TRBJ1-6, the V gene TRBV7-2; D call uncertain. Between the trimmed V and J ends, which lost 2 bases and 7 bases, there was a span of 9 bases. The CDR3 runs to 14 residues. Germline CDR1 and CDR2: SGHTA and FQGNSA. The CDR3 nucleotides are TGTGCCAGCAGCTTAAGTGGTGGGAATTCACCCCTCCACTTT. Translated: CASSLSGGNSPLHF.

This chain uses TRBV6-5 with TRBJ1-3; D might be TRBD1 (6 bases). Trimming took 6 bases from V and 0 from J, leaving 9 bases between them. This CDR3 spans 14 amino acids. Germline CDR1 reads MNHEY; CDR2 reads SVGAGI. CDR3 sequence: CASRWDTSGNTIYF. CDR3 DNA: TGTGCCAGCAGATGGGACACCTCTGGAAACACCATATATTTT.

The chain joins TRBV6-2 or TRBV6-3 to TRBJ2-2; 8 nucleotides agree with TRBD2. There are 16 residues in the CDR3. The J segment lost 13 bases and the V segment lost 2 bases, leaving 15 bases of the junction unmatched. Germline-derived CDR1 and CDR2 are MNHEY and SVGEGT. CDR3 in amino acids: CASSYAHSGKGSGLFF. The CDR3 bases are TGTGCCAGCAGTTACGCTCATAGCGGGAAAGGCTCCGGGCTGTTTTTT.

This chain links TRBV6-5 with TRBJ2-3; 10 bases map to TRBD1. Trimming removed 6 bases from V and 3 bases from J; junction bases left unmatched: 6. Germline V lookup: CDR1 MNHEY, CDR2 SVGAGI. There are 15 residues in the CDR3. CDR3 bases: TGTGCCAGCAGCCTCGGGACAGGGGAAACAGATACGCAGTATTTT. It codes for CASSLGTGETDTQYF.

The genes are TRBV6-5 and TRBJ2-3; no firm D call. The CDR3 is made up of 14 amino acids. Germline V gene sequence: CDR1 MNHEY, CDR2 SVGAGI. V was pared by 2 bases and J by 2 bases, with 8 bases between. The CDR3 DNA is TGTGCCAGCAGTTACAGAGTAGACACAGATACGCAGTATTTT. Amino acid sequence: CASSYRVDTDTQYF.

The chain carries TRBV4-3 and TRBJ1-4, with D possibly matching TRBD1 (6 bases). The CDR3 sequence is 16 residues long. With 0 bases removed from V and 7 bases from J, the gap between germline ends came to 15 bases. The germline V gene encodes CDR1 LGHNA and CDR2 YSLEER. The CDR3 loop is CASSQEGALRGEKLFF. DNA for the CDR3: TGCGCCAGCAGCCAAGAGGGGGCCCTACGGGGTGAAAAACTGTTTTTT.

This clone was detected only once. V and J are TRBV6-5 and TRBJ2-3; TRBD2 matches 8 bases. Per the germline V gene, CDR1 is MNHEY and CDR2 is SVGAGI. This CDR3 has 15 amino acids. Losses at the gene ends were 2 bases for V and 6 bases for J; bases not matched to a gene: 7. Here the CDR3 DNA reads TGTGCCAGCAGTTACGTTGGGACTAGTTGGGATACGCAGTATTTT. The encoded protein is CASSYVGTSWDTQYF.

The chain uses TRBV7-2 and TRBJ1-2; TRBD1 is a possible D gene (5 bases). V shed 1 base and J shed 8 bases, with 14 bases lying between them. The CDR3 totals 14 residues. The germline V gene encodes CDR1 SGHTA and CDR2 FQGNSA. CDR3 coding DNA: TGTGCCAGCAGCTTAGGGGGCGAAGGAATCGGCTACACCTTC. This gives the protein CASSLGGEGIGYTF.

The J gene is TRBJ1-1, the V gene TRBV19, with D perhaps matching TRBD1 (6 bases). CDR1 is LNHDA and CDR2 is SQIVND in the germline V gene (reference sequence). The CDR3 consists of 16 residues. The V gene lost 4 bases and the J gene lost 1 base, with 16 bases spanning the gap. As DNA, the CDR3 is TGTGCCAGTAGTAACCCTCCTGACAGGAGGAACACTGAAGCTTTCTTT. This encodes CASSNPPDRRNTEAFF.

CDR3 in amino acids: CASSYWTPILYEQYF. The CDR3 DNA reads TGTGCCAGCAGTTATTGGACACCGATCTTATACGAGCAGTACTTC. The V and J genes are TRBV6-2 or TRBV6-3 and TRBJ2-7, with a weak D call TRBD1 (5 bases). Trimming took off 3 bases at V and 4 bases at J, with 16 bases between the two ends. CDR1 MNHEY and CDR2 SVGEGT come from the germline V gene. There are 15 residues in the CDR3.

CDR3 loop: CASSLETIIREGRKDTQYF. In DNA, the CDR3 is TGTGCCAGCAGCTTGGAAACTATTATACGGGAGGGAAGGAAGGATACGCAGTATTTT. V usage is TRBV5-4 and J usage is TRBJ2-3; 8 nucleotides line up with TRBD2. Germline lookup yields CDR1 SGHNT and CDR2 YYREEE (reference sequence). The CDR3 covers 19 residues. The J segment lost 6 bases and the V segment lost 0 bases, leaving 18 bases of the junction unmatched.

V usage is TRBV30 and J usage is TRBJ1-1, with no clear D. Trimming shortened V by 0 bases and J by 1 base, and 6 bases separated the two germline ends. In germline, CDR1 is GTSNPN, CDR2 SVGIG (reference sequence). The CDR3 runs to 13 residues. CDR3 in DNA: TGTGCCTGGAGTGTTGTACAGAACACTGAAGCTTTCTTT. Amino acid sequence: CAWSVVQNTEAFF. Together with reference TRBV30 and TRBJ1-1, the CDR3 gives the full variable domain: SQTIHQWPATLVQPVGSPLSLECTVEGTSNPNLYWYRQAAGRGLQLLFYSVGIGQISSEVPQNLSASRPQDRQFILSSKKLLLSDSGFYLCAWSVVQNTEAFFGQGTRLTVV.